Ten or more counts support the clone carrying this T cell receptor beta chain. Its antigen is not known. The read ends 3 residues before the CDR3 terminus; that terminus is restored from the germline J gene. This CDR3 has 14 residues. The germline gives CDR1 DFQATT, CDR2 SNEGSKA (reference sequence). V lost 5 bases to trimming and J lost 5 bases; unmatched junction nucleotides: 9. Sequencing input was equivalent genomic DNA from CVID and controls. Sequencing used immunoSEQ multiplex PCR; TCRdb keeps in-frame clones, though not all of them. In total the sample includes roughly 33,000 clones, none of them seen once. The data were obtained in a study of T cell clonality in common variable immunodeficiency. Broader study findings: Common variable immunodeficiency TCR beta sequences reportedly had fewer deletions and N-nucleotide insertions. Links between repertoire features and CVID complications were heterogeneity-limited.

Sequencing input: peripheral blood mononuclear cells. The source is a human donor with common variable immunodeficiency. The rearrangement joins TRBV20-1 to TRBJ1-1; 9 bases agree with TRBD1. CDR3 region: CSALLTGGDTEAFF. The CDR3 DNA, read in part, is TGCAGTGCTCTTCTTACAGGGGGCGATACTGAA.